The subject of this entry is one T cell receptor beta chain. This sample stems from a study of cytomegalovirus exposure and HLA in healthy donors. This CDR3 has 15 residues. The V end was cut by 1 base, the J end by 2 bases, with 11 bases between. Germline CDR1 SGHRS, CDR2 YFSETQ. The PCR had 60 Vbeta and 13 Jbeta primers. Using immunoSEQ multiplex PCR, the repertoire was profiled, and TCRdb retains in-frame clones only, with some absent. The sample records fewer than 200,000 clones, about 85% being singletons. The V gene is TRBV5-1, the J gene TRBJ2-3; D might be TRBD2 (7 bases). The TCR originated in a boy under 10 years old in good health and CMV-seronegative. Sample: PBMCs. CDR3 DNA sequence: TGCGCCAGCAGCTTGACGGGGGGCTTCACAGATACGCAGTATTTT. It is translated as CASSLTGGFTDTQYF.